This TCR beta chain was identified during a study of PD-L1 blockade in urothelial cancer. Each PCR contained spiked-in synthetic TCR analog templates. Method: immunoSEQ multiplex PCR; TCRdb's copy keeps in-frame clones and lacks some. The table has 60,000 to 70,000 clones, around 81% seen once. Germline V lookup: CDR1 SEHNR, CDR2 FQNEAQ (reference sequence). V was clipped by 2 bases and J by 8 bases, with 9 bases between them. There are 12 residues in the CDR3. The time point is: pretreatment peripheral blood. The sequencing here drew on PBMCs, taken around atezolizumab (anti-PD-L1) treatment. The TCR comes from a man in his 70s with urothelial cancer. The chain uses TRBV7-9 and TRBJ1-2; D is undetermined. The CDR3 region has the DNA TGTGCCAGCAGCTTATCGCAGGTGGGCTACACCTTC. Protein: CASSLSQVGYTF.